Sequencing of this T cell receptor (beta chain) was carried out in a study of control samples from healthy donors and cancer patients. The CDR3 runs 14 residues. The V gene end was trimmed by 6 bases and the J gene end by 4 bases; junction bases not matched to a gene: 8. The germline V gene encodes CDR1 SNHLY and CDR2 FYNNEI. Some clones are missing from TCRdb's copy, which holds only in-frame ones; the method was immunoSEQ multiplex PCR. In the table there are over 200,000 clones, roughly 82% of which are singletons. The source material was PBMCs. The receptor was derived from a woman aged 60 to 75 with lung cancer. V is TRBV2 and J is TRBJ2-7; 8 nucleotides agree with TRBD2. The CDR3 bases are TGTGCCAGCAGCAAGGGGACTAGTGGGTACGAGCAGTACTTC. Amino acid sequence: CASSKGTSGYEQYF.